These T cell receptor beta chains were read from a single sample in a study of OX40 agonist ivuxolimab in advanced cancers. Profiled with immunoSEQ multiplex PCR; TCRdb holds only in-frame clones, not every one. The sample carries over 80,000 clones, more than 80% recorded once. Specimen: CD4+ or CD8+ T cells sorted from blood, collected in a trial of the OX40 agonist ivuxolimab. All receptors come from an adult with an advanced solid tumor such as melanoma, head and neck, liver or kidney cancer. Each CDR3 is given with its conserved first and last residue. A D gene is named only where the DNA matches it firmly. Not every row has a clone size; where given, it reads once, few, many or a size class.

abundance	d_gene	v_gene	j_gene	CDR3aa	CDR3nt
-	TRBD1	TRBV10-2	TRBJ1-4	CASRLGTAGEKLFF	TGCGCCAGCAGGCTCGGGACAGCCGGTGAAAAACTGTTTTTT
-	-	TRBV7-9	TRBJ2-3	CASSLVTTMADTQYF	TGTGCCAGCAGCTTAGTTACGACAATGGCAGATACGCAGTATTTT
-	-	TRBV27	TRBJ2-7	CASSPQGGPLLYEQYF	TGTGCCAGCAGTCCCCAGGGGGGGCCCTTACTCTACGAGCAGTACTTC
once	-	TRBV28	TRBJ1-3	CASSLTSGNTIYF	TGTGCCAGCAGTTTAACCTCAGGGAACACCATATATTTT
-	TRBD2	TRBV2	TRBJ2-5	CASGTSGGQETQYF	TGTGCCAGCGGGACTAGCGGGGGCCAAGAGACCCAGTACTTC
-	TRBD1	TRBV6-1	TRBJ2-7	CASSRDRASYEQYF	TGTGCCAGCTCCAGGGACAGGGCATCCTACGAGCAGTACTTC
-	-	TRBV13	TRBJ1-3	CASSLGLIPSGNTIYF	TGTGCCAGCAGCTTAGGCCTGATACCCTCTGGAAACACCATATATTTT
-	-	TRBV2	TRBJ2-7	CASTPRLDYEQYF	TGTGCCAGCACCCCCCGACTAGACTACGAGCAGTACTTC
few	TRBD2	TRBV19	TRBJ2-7	CASSILAGESEQYF	TGTGCCAGTAGTATACTAGCGGGAGAGAGCGAGCAGTACTTC
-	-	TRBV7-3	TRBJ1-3	CASSLAYGNSGNTIYF	TGTGCCAGCAGCTTAGCCTACGGGAACTCTGGAAACACCATATATTTT
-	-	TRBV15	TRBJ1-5	CATSPRANNQPQHF	TGTGCCACCAGCCCCAGGGCGAACAATCAGCCCCAGCATTTT
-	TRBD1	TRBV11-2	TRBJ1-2	CASRLRTGTGAGYTF	TGTGCCAGCAGGCTCCGAACCGGGACAGGGGCTGGCTACACCTTC
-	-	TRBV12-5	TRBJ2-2	CASGFDRFNTGELFF	TGTGCTAGTGGTTTCGACAGGTTCAACACCGGGGAGCTGTTTTTT
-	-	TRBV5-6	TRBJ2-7	CASSRAAHEQYF	TGTGCCAGCAGCCGAGCAGCCCACGAGCAGTACTTC
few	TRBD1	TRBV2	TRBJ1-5	CASGDSNQPQHF	TGTGCCAGCGGGGACAGCAATCAACCCCAGCATTTT
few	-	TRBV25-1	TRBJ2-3	CASSDGTEGAPSTDTQYF	TGTGCCAGCAGTGATGGGACGGAGGGGGCCCCTAGCACAGATACGCAGTATTTT
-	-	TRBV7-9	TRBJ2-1	CASSLAKAYNEQFF	TGTGCCAGCAGCTTAGCGAAGGCCTACAATGAGCAGTTCTTC
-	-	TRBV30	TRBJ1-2	CAWSSPGTFTNYGYTF	TGTGCCTGGAGTAGTCCCGGAACGTTCACTAACTATGGCTACACCTTC
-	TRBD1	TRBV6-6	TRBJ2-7	CASSYGTESYEQYF	TGTGCCAGCAGTTACGGGACAGAATCTTACGAGCAGTACTTC
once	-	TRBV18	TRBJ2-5	CASSPKGQTQYF	TGTGCCAGCTCACCAAAGGGGCAGACCCAGTACTTC
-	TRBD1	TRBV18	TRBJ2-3	CASSPDRASTQYF	TGTGCCAGCTCACCTGACAGGGCGAGTACGCAGTATTTT
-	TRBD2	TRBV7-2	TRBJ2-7	CASRLAGGREQYF	TGTGCCAGCAGGCTAGCGGGGGGACGCGAGCAGTACTTC
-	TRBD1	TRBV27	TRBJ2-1	CASSAGTGAGNEQFF	TGTGCCAGCAGTGCCGGGACAGGGGCCGGGAATGAGCAGTTCTTC
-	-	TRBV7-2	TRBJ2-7	CASSRTQSSYEQYF	TGTGCCAGCAGCCGGACACAGAGCTCCTACGAGCAGTACTTC
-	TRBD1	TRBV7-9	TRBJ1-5	CASSLSGQGPNQPQHF	TGTGCCAGCAGCTTATCGGGACAGGGCCCCAATCAGCCCCAGCATTTT
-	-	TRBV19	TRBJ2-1	CASSWGSFSYNEQFF	TGTGCCAGTAGTTGGGGCAGCTTCTCCTACAATGAGCAGTTCTTC
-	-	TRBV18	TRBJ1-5	CASSGVGDDQPQHF	TGTGCCAGCTCGGGGGTAGGGGACGATCAGCCCCAGCATTTT
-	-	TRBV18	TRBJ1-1	CASSPTFGGDMNTEAFF	TGTGCCAGCTCACCGACCTTTGGGGGAGATATGAACACTGAAGCTTTCTTT
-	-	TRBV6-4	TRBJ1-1	CASSGESNTEAFF	TGTGCCAGCAGTGGCGAGTCGAACACTGAAGCTTTCTTT
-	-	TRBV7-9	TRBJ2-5	CASSQVMREGETQYF	TGTGCCAGCAGCCAAGTAATGCGGGAAGGGGAGACCCAGTACTTC
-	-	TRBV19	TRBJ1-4	CASSIDMGTGKLFF	TGTGCCAGTAGTATAGATATGGGAACGGGAAAACTGTTTTTT
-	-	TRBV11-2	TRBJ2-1	CASSFSPAVFSYNEQFF	TGTGCCAGCAGCTTTTCTCCAGCGGTTTTCTCCTACAATGAGCAGTTCTTC
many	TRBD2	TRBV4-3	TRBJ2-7	CASSQGLAVAYEQYF	TGCGCCAGCAGCCAAGGACTAGCAGTGGCCTACGAGCAGTACTTC
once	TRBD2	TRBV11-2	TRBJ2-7	CASSFDPTSGSRYHEQYF	TGTGCCAGCAGCTTCGATCCCACTAGCGGGAGTCGGTACCACGAGCAGTACTTC
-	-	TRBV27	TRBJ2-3	CASSRGRGLTDTQYF	TGTGCCAGCAGTCGCGGAAGGGGTCTGACAGATACGCAGTATTTT
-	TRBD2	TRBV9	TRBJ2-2	CASSTRGTKNTGELFF	TGTGCCAGCAGCACGCGGGGGACTAAGAACACCGGGGAGCTGTTTTTT
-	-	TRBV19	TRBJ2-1	CASSLDWSNEQFF	TGTGCCAGTAGTCTGGATTGGAGTAATGAGCAGTTCTTC
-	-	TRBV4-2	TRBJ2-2	CASSQELAGATGELFF	TGTGCCAGCAGCCAAGAATTGGCAGGGGCCACCGGGGAGCTGTTTTTT
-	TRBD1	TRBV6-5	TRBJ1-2	CASSEQGFDYGYTF	TGTGCCAGCAGTGAACAGGGGTTTGACTATGGCTACACCTTC
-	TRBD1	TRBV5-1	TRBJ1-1	CASNAGQSNTEAFF	TGCGCCAGCAACGCGGGACAGTCGAACACTGAAGCTTTCTTT
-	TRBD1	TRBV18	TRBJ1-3	CASSPTGELSGNTIYF	TGTGCCAGCTCACCAACAGGGGAGCTCTCTGGAAACACCATATATTTT
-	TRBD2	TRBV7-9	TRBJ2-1	CASSRGGLAGHVFNEQFF	TGTGCCAGCAGCCGCGGGGGACTAGCGGGACATGTTTTTAATGAGCAGTTCTTC